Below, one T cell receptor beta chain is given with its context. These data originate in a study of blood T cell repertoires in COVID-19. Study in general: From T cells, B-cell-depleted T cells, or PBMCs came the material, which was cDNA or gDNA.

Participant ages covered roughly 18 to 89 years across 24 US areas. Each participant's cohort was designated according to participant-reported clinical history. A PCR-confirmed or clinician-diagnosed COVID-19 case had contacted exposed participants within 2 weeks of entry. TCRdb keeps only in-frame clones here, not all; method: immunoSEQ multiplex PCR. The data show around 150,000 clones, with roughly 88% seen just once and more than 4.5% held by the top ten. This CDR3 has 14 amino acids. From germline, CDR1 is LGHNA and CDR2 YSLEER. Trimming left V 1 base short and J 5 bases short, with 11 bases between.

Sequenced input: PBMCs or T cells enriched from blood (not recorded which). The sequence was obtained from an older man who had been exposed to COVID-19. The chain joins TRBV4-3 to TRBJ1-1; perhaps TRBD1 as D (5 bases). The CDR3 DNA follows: TGCGCCAGCAGCCAAGTTACGGGGGAGACTGAAGCTTTCTTT. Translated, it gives CASSQVTGETEAFF.